This T cell receptor (beta chain) is from a study of blood T cell repertoires in COVID-19. The germline V gene has CDR1 MDHEN and CDR2 SYDVKM. The CDR3 loop spans 14 amino acids. J gave up 4 bases and V 6 bases, and 6 bases lay outside the gene matches. The repertoire was sequenced with immunoSEQ multiplex PCR; TCRdb's copy has only in-frame clones and lacks some. Of around 330,000 clones listed, 70% to 90% were seen once; the top ten hold over 8%. This clonotype originated in a woman in her 40s who had recovered from COVID-19. The V and J genes are TRBV28 and TRBJ1-5, with 7 bases matching TRBD1. The sequenced sample consisted of PBMCs or T cells enriched from blood (not recorded which). CDR3 in amino acids: CASRPGQKNQPQHF. CDR3 in DNA: TGTGCCAGCAGACCGGGACAGAAAAATCAGCCCCAGCATTTT.